The 2 T cell receptor beta chains listed next were all sequenced from one sample in a study of human T cells and chemical hapten exposure. TCRdb re-called the RACE reads through MiXCR, storing one row per CDR3 protein. Altogether more than 85,000 distinct CDR3 sequences are present, roughly 9% being singletons, with the ten largest covering 3.1%. As to time point: patch test 2, 6 weeks after DPC sensitization. Treatment of the sample: therapeutic diphenylcyclopropenone sensitization with weekly scalp DPC. The sequences come from whole blood, collected in connection with sensitization to the hapten diphenylcyclopropenone (DPC). All receptors come from a woman aged 40 to 50 with alopecia areata. Some clones in this sample may be carry-over from other donors' samples.

A remark on this clonotype: This sequence may be a read error, since a much larger clone differs from it by one base. This chain connects TRBV7-2 to TRBJ1-2; D may be TRBD1 (6 bases). CDR3 length: 17 amino acids. Germline CDR1 is SGHTA and CDR2 is FQGNSA. Trimming removed 4 bases at V and 4 bases at J, with 22 bases between. CDR3 region: CASSSPTRGRFFYGYTF. Written as DNA, the CDR3 is TGTGCCAGCAGCTCCCCAACCCGGGGGCGGTTTTTCTATGGCTACACCTTC.

This clonotype has a count of ten or more. The V and J genes are TRBV28 and TRBJ2-3, with D tentatively TRBD2 (5 bases). Germline V lookup: CDR1 MDHEN, CDR2 SYDVKM. This CDR3 has 17 residues. V shed 3 bases and J shed 4 bases, with 20 bases lying between them. DNA of the CDR3: TGTGCCAGCAGTTTTGGCGGAAACGGGGAAGAAGCAGATACGCAGTATTTT. This translates into CASSFGGNGEEADTQYF. The full variable domain, rest sourced from reference TRBV28 and TRBJ2-3, is DVKVTQSSRYLVKRTGEKVFLECVQDMDHENMFWYRQDPGLGLRLIYFSYDVKMKEKGDIPEGYSVSREKKERFSLILESASTNQTSMYLCASSFGGNGEEADTQYFGPGTRLTVL.